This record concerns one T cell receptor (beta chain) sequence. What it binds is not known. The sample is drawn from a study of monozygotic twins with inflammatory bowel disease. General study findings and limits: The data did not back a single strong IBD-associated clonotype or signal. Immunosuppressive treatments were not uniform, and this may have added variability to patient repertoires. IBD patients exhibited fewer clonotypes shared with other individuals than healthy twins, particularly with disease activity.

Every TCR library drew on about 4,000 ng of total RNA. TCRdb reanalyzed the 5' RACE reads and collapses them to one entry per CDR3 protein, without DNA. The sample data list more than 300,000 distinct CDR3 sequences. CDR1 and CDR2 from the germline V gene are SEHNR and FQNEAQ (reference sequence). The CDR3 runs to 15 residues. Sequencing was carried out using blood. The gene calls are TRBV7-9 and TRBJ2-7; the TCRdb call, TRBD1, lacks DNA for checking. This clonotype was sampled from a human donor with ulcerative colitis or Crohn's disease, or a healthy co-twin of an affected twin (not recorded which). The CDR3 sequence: CASSSGQGAYYEQYF.